The rows below give T cell receptor beta chains drawn from one sample of a study of shared clonotypes between healthy human individuals. TCRdb's table, derived via immunoSEQ multiplex PCR, lists solely in-frame clones and lacks some. Here the sample spans around 2.3 million clones, more than 90% being singletons. The specimen sequenced was naive CD4+ T cells sorted from blood. These receptor sequences come from a man between 18 and 35 years old in good health. CDR3s include the opening cysteine and the closing phenylalanine or tryptophan. The D gene is left open where the match is weak. The size of a clone is reported for some rows only, either as once, few or many, or as a class for expanded clones.

V	D	J	size	DNA	CDR3
TRBV4-1	TRBD1	TRBJ1-2	NA	TGCGCCAGCAGCCAAATCGAGGAATACAGGGGAGGTAGAGGCTACACCTTC	CASSQIEEYRGGRGYTF
TRBV18	TRBD2	TRBJ2-3	NA	TGTGCCAGCTCACCTCTAGAGGGACTAGCGGGAAAAGATACGCAGTATTTT	CASSPLEGLAGKDTQYF
TRBV5-1	NA	TRBJ2-2	NA	TGCGCCAGCAGCTTGGCCGAAAACGGGGAGCTGTTTTTT	CASSLAENGELFF
TRBV30	NA	TRBJ1-2	NA	TGTGCCTGGACGAGGCACAGCCTGTATGGCTACACCTTC	CAWTRHSLYGYTF
TRBV5-1	NA	TRBJ2-2	NA	TGCGCCAGCAGCTTGGTGGGACTTAACACCGGGGAGCTGTTTTTT	CASSLVGLNTGELFF
TRBV9	NA	TRBJ1-5	NA	TGTGCCAGCAGCGTAAATCCAGATGAAGCTCAGCCCCAGCATTTT	CASSVNPDEAQPQHF
TRBV7-2	NA	TRBJ1-1	NA	TGTGCCAGCAACCTCGGGGGGAACACTGAAGCTTTCTTT	CASNLGGNTEAFF
TRBV9	NA	TRBJ2-3	NA	TGTGCCAGCAGCGTGCCGAAGGCAGATACGCAGTATTTT	CASSVPKADTQYF
TRBV5-1	TRBD1	TRBJ2-3	NA	TGCGCCAGCAGCCCCCAGGGGGTGGGTGGGGATACGCAGTATTTT	CASSPQGVGGDTQYF
TRBV9	TRBD2	TRBJ2-1	NA	TGTGCCAGCAGCGTAGCTCCCCTAGCGGGTCGCAATGAGCAGTTCTTC	CASSVAPLAGRNEQFF
TRBV5-1	NA	TRBJ2-1	NA	TGCGCCAGCGCCCTCGGGGACGGACCACACAATGAGCAGTTCTTC	CASALGDGPHNEQFF
TRBV11-2	TRBD2	TRBJ2-5	NA	TGTGCCAGCAGCTTAGATGGACTAGCGGAGACCCAGTACTTC	CASSLDGLAETQYF
TRBV6-1	NA	TRBJ2-7	NA	TGTGCCAGCCGCTGGGCGTTCTCCTACGAGCAGTACTTC	CASRWAFSYEQYF
TRBV7-2	TRBD2	TRBJ2-7	NA	TGTGCCAGCAGTGCAAGAGCCACTAGCGGGAGGGCCCTGTACTTC	CASSARATSGRALYF
TRBV11-2	NA	TRBJ1-4	NA	TGTGCCAGCAGCTTAGTGACCTCGGAAAAACTGTTTTTT	CASSLVTSEKLFF
TRBV6-1	TRBD1	TRBJ1-5	once	TGTGCCAGCAGTCCAGGACAGGGTGATAGTCAGCCCCAGCATTTT	CASSPGQGDSQPQHF
TRBV6-5	NA	TRBJ2-7	NA	TGTGCCAGCACCCAGAGTAGCTCCTACGAGCAGTACTTC	CASTQSSSYEQYF
TRBV10-1	NA	TRBJ2-7	NA	TGCGCCAGCAGTCTCGACACCCTCGCCCACGAGCAGTACTTC	CASSLDTLAHEQYF
TRBV5-4	NA	TRBJ2-3	NA	TGTGCCAGCAGCGCCGGGACAAAGGGAACAGATACGCAGTATTTT	CASSAGTKGTDTQYF
TRBV6-5	TRBD2	TRBJ2-7	NA	TGTGCCAGCAGTTACTCCCGACTAGCGGGAGCTTACGAGCAGTACTTC	CASSYSRLAGAYEQYF
TRBV6-1	NA	TRBJ2-7	NA	TGTGCCACCACGTTCGACCCAGCCTCGTACGAGCAGTACTTC	CATTFDPASYEQYF
TRBV15	NA	TRBJ1-1	NA	TGTGCCACCAGCAGAGACCGCGTGAACACTGAAGCTTTCTTT	CATSRDRVNTEAFF
TRBV27	TRBD1	TRBJ2-7	NA	TGTGCCAGCAGCCAGGCGACAGGGTTGGACTCCTACGAGCAGTACTTC	CASSQATGLDSYEQYF
TRBV18	NA	TRBJ2-7	once	TGTGCCAGCTCACCCATCGGGACCCTCTCCTACGAGCAGTACTTC	CASSPIGTLSYEQYF
TRBV5-4	NA	TRBJ2-3	NA	TGTGCCAGCAGCTTGGAAGGGGCTAGCACAGATACGCAGTATTTT	CASSLEGASTDTQYF
TRBV10-3	TRBD2	TRBJ2-5	once	TGTGCCATCAGTGACTTAGCGGGACAAGAGACCCAGTACTTC	CAISDLAGQETQYF
TRBV18	NA	TRBJ2-7	NA	TGTGCCAGCTCACCACTCTTCCAAGTCCTGGGATACGAGCAGTACTTC	CASSPLFQVLGYEQYF
TRBV6-6	TRBD2	TRBJ2-1	NA	TGTGCCAGCAGGCCTAGACTAGCGGGATTCAATGAGCAGTTCTTC	CASRPRLAGFNEQFF
TRBV29-1	NA	TRBJ1-3	NA	TGCAGCGTTGACGTTAAACGCGGAAACACCATATATTTT	CSVDVKRGNTIYF
TRBV5-1	NA	TRBJ1-4	NA	TGCGCCAGCAGCTTTGGGACATTACTGGATGAAAAACTGTTTTTT	CASSFGTLLDEKLFF
TRBV2	TRBD2	TRBJ2-7	once	TGTGCCAGCAGTGAATCCGGGACTACGTACTTC	CASSESGTTYF
TRBV5-6	NA	TRBJ1-5	NA	TGTGCCAGCAGCTTGGGACAGGCTAATCAGCCCCAGCATTTT	CASSLGQANQPQHF
TRBV6-8	NA	TRBJ2-5	NA	TGTGCCAGCACCTCCCGGGACATTGCTACAAAGGAGACCCAGTACTTC	CASTSRDIATKETQYF
TRBV7-8	TRBD1	TRBJ1-4	NA	TGTGCCAGCAGCCCCCGAGAGGGGGCGTCGGAATGGACTAATGAAAAACTGTTTTTT	CASSPREGASEWTNEKLFF
TRBV7-9	NA	TRBJ2-1	NA	TGTGCCAGCAGCTTAGAAATTAGGAATGAGCAGTTCTTC	CASSLEIRNEQFF
TRBV18	NA	TRBJ1-3	NA	TGTGCCAGCTCACTGGGAAACTCTGGAAACACCATATATTTT	CASSLGNSGNTIYF
TRBV2	TRBD1	TRBJ1-4	NA	TGTGCCAGCAGCCTAACCGGGACAGGAGAAAAACTGTTTTTT	CASSLTGTGEKLFF
TRBV27	TRBD1	TRBJ1-6	NA	TGTGCCAGCTCCCGGGACAGGAGTTCACCCCTCCACTTT	CASSRDRSSPLHF
TRBV28	NA	TRBJ2-5	NA	TGTGCCAGCAGTCCGCCAATTAGACGCCAAGAGACCCAGTACTTC	CASSPPIRRQETQYF
TRBV30	NA	TRBJ2-1	NA	TGTGCCTGGAGTGTACGAGTTAATGAGCAGTTCTTC	CAWSVRVNEQFF